The 26 T cell receptor beta chains below come from one sample, sequenced in a study of T cells after yellow fever vaccination. TCRdb independently ran MiXCR on the 5' RACE reads; one entry per CDR3 protein. The sample has about 350,000 distinct CDR3 sequences, roughly an eighth seen once; the top ten hold 3.2%. Sequencing used CD4+ T cells sorted from PBMCs, obtained 15 days after the yellow fever booster vaccination. Receptors originate from a man aged 18 to 29 who received the YFV17D yellow fever vaccine.

The table lists this clonotype with many counts. The rearrangement joins TRBV7-9 to TRBJ2-1, with D maybe TRBD2 (6 bases). Germline values: CDR1 SEHNR, CDR2 FQNEAQ (reference sequence). The CDR3 is made up of 17 amino acids. Trimming stripped 1 base from V and 7 bases from J, with 20 bases between. The CDR3 DNA reads TGTGCCAGCAGCTTAGGATTCGGCCCGGGACTCACGAATGAGCAGTTCTTC. Amino acid sequence: CASSLGFGPGLTNEQFF.

The chain carries TRBV4-1 and TRBJ2-4; 7 nucleotides match TRBD1. V trimming: 1 base; J trimming: 2 bases; junction bases outside the gene matches: 5. The CDR3 has 16 amino acids. CDR1 is MGHRA and CDR2 is YSYEKL in the germline V gene. CDR3 bases: TGCGCCAGCAGCCAAGGACAGGGCCGGACCAAAAACATTCAGTACTTC. Translated, it gives CASSQGQGRTKNIQYF.

The chain links TRBV6-2 or TRBV6-3 to TRBJ2-7; D might be TRBD1 (6 bases). V lost 6 bases, J lost 0 bases, and 12 bases lay in between. Germline lookup yields CDR1 MNHEY and CDR2 SVGEGT. The CDR3 runs 14 residues. The CDR3 region is CASRQGPPSYEQYV. The CDR3 DNA sequence: TGTGCCAGCAGACAGGGACCACCCTCCTACGAGCAGTACGTC.

The rearrangement links TRBV2 to TRBJ2-6, with 8 bases lining up with TRBD1. Germline V gene sequence: CDR1 SNHLY, CDR2 FYNNEI. The CDR3 loop spans 17 amino acids. The ends lost 2 bases at V and 4 bases at J; junction bases unmatched: 7. As DNA, the CDR3 is TGTGCCAGCAGTGAACTTACAGGGGGTTGGGGGGCCAACGTCCTGACTTTC. Translated: CASSELTGGWGANVLTF.

This clonotype was detected a few times. The V gene is TRBV30, the J gene TRBJ2-7, with 9 nucleotides matching TRBD1. The CDR3 length is 15 residues. V shed 4 bases and J 2 bases; nucleotides not matched to a gene: 9. Germline V gene data show CDR1 as GTSNPN and CDR2 as SVGIG (reference sequence). The CDR3 here is CAWKGDREGAYEQYF. As DNA, the CDR3 is TGTGCCTGGAAGGGGGACAGGGAGGGGGCCTACGAGCAGTACTTC.

This clonotype was counted a few times. The V and J genes are TRBV5-1 and TRBJ2-3, with 7 positions matching TRBD2. V was clipped by 7 bases and J by 2 bases; unmatched bases: 4. This CDR3 contains 13 residues. The germline V gene has CDR1 SGHRS and CDR2 YFSETQ. As DNA, the CDR3 is TGCGCCAGCGCTAAGCGGGACACAGATACGCAGTATTTT. Protein: CASAKRDTDTQYF.

The V call is TRBV2, the J call TRBJ1-1; tentatively, D is TRBD1 (6 bases). Trimming shortened V by 10 bases and J by 1 base, and 16 bases separated the two germline ends. Germline CDR1 reads SNHLY; CDR2 reads FYNNEI. The CDR3 runs to 14 residues. CDR3 loop: CATRTADRNTEAFF. In DNA form, the CDR3 reads TGTGCCACACGGACAGCAGATAGGAACACTGAAGCTTTCTTT.

V and J are TRBV5-1 and TRBJ2-2, with TRBD2 matching 9 bases. Germline CDR1 reads SGHRS; CDR2 reads YFSETQ. This CDR3 is 16 amino acids long. V was clipped by 4 bases and J by 4 bases; unmatched bases: 8. The CDR3 region is CASSTLAGSSTGELFF. The CDR3 DNA sequence: TGCGCCAGCAGCACTCTAGCGGGGTCGTCCACCGGGGAGCTGTTTTTT. The full variable domain, rest sourced from reference TRBV5-1 and TRBJ2-2, is KAGVTQTPRYLIKTRGQQVTLSCSPISGHRSVSWYQQTPGQGLQFLFEYFSETQRNKGNFPGRFSGRQFSNSRSEMNVSTLELGDSALYLCASSTLAGSSTGELFFGEGSRLTVL.

This clonotype was detected a few times. This chain uses TRBV20-1 with TRBJ1-1; D unresolved. This CDR3 is 13 amino acids long. CDR1 DFQATT and CDR2 SNEGSKA come from the germline V gene (reference sequence). V lost 6 bases, J lost 1 base, and 12 bases lay in between. The DNA of the CDR3 is TGCAGTGCGGTTAACGGCAAGAACACTGAAGCTTTCTTT. Its protein is CSAVNGKNTEAFF.

This chain uses TRBV5-4 with TRBJ2-5, with D perhaps given as TRBD1 or TRBD2 (7 bases each). This CDR3 comprises 15 residues. Looked up from germline, CDR1 is SGHNT and CDR2 is YYREEE (reference sequence). The V end lost 6 bases, the J end lost 4 bases, and 19 bases lay between the germline ends. The CDR3 nucleotides read TGTGCCAGCACCAGGGGGGCGGGGGTAGGAGAGACCCAGTACTTC. This gives the protein CASTRGAGVGETQYF.

This clonotype has a count of ten or more. The V gene is TRBV7-2, the J gene TRBJ2-5; 9 bases align to TRBD1. The CDR3 is 16 amino acids. The V segment lost 5 bases and the J segment 5 bases; nucleotides outside the gene matches: 12. CDR1 is SGHTA, CDR2 FQGNSA, per germline. CDR3 sequence reads: CASSRGTGYQGETQYF. CDR3 coding DNA: TGTGCCAGCAGCAGAGGGACAGGGTATCAGGGTGAGACCCAGTACTTC.

This clonotype was observed a handful of times. The rearrangement uses TRBV27 and TRBJ2-7, with 7 bases matching TRBD1. The V segment lost 3 bases and the J segment 5 bases; nucleotides outside the gene matches: 7. The CDR3 covers 14 residues. Per the germline V gene, CDR1 is MNHEY and CDR2 is SMNVEV (reference sequence). DNA for the CDR3: TGTGCCAGCAGTTTGCGACAGGGCGGCGACGAGCAGTACGTC. Its protein product is CASSLRQGGDEQYV.

The rearrangement joins TRBV6-4 to TRBJ2-7; D not resolved. From germline, CDR1 is MRHNA and CDR2 SNTAGT. V was pared by 11 bases and J by 3 bases, with 17 bases between. CDR3 length: 13 residues. This CDR3 reads CAPFETLLYEQYF. The DNA of the CDR3 is TGTGCCCCCTTCGAGACCTTACTCTACGAGCAGTACTTC.

The CDR3 sequence is CASSVRDNEKLFF. The CDR3 nucleotides are TGCGCCAGCAGCGTCCGGGATAATGAAAAACTGTTTTTT. The rearrangement links TRBV5-1 to TRBJ1-4, with D hard to call. The CDR3 is 13 amino acids. The V gene lost 4 bases and the J gene lost 4 bases, with 8 bases spanning the gap. The germline V gene encodes CDR1 SGHRS and CDR2 YFSETQ.

This clonotype has ten or more counts. The chain recombines TRBV18 with TRBJ2-5; no definite D call. The CDR3 spans 12 residues. Germline V gene lookup returns CDR1 KGHSH and CDR2 LQKENI. Trimming removed 0 bases at V and 5 bases at J, with 4 bases between. CDR3 region: CASSPPGETQYF. The DNA of the CDR3 is TGTGCCAGCTCACCACCGGGGGAGACCCAGTACTTC.

The gene calls are TRBV7-2 and TRBJ2-2; 7 bases are shared with TRBD2. CDR1 is SGHTA and CDR2 is FQGNSA in the germline V gene. The ends lost 0 bases at V and 5 bases at J; junction bases unmatched: 0. This CDR3 is 14 amino acids long. The CDR3 here is CASSLARETGELFF. CDR3 nucleotide sequence: TGTGCCAGCAGCTTAGCGCGGGAGACCGGGGAGCTGTTTTTT. The whole variable domain, remainder taken from reference TRBV7-2 and TRBJ2-2, is GAGVSQSPSNKVTEKGKDVELRCDPISGHTALYWYRQSLGQGLEFLIYFQGNSAPDKSGLPSDRFSAERTGGSVSTLTIQRTQQEDSAVYLCASSLARETGELFFGEGSRLTVL.

The genes are TRBV19 and TRBJ2-3, with 10 nucleotides matching TRBD1. This CDR3 is built from 15 residues. The trim removed 5 bases at V and 4 bases at J, leaving 6 bases unmatched. Germline CDR1 and CDR2: LNHDA and SQIVND (reference sequence). In DNA, the CDR3 is TGTGCCAGTAGTGACCGAGGACAGGGGGCAGATACGCAGTATTTT. Its translation: CASSDRGQGADTQYF.

The rearrangement joins TRBV7-2 to TRBJ2-3, with TRBD1 identical over 9 bases. V was clipped by 3 bases and J by 5 bases; unmatched bases: 9. Germline CDR1 and CDR2: SGHTA and FQGNSA. CDR3 length equals 16 residues. The DNA for the CDR3 is TGTGCCAGCAGCTTCAAAACAGGGGGCGGTGGAGATACGCAGTATTTT. Its protein product is CASSFKTGGGGDTQYF.

This clonotype came up a few times. V is TRBV5-1 and J is TRBJ1-6, with D perhaps TRBD1 (6 bases). V shed 4 bases and J shed 15 bases, with 17 bases lying between them. The CDR3 consists of 13 residues. Germline values: CDR1 SGHRS, CDR2 YFSETQ. CDR3 coding DNA: TGCGCCAGCAGCCCTTACTTGGAGGGGGGCCTCCACTTT. Amino acid sequence: CASSPYLEGGLHF.

The chain carries TRBV9 and TRBJ2-7; 7 nucleotides align to TRBD2. This CDR3 is 16 amino acids long. V lost 3 bases to trimming and J lost 4 bases; unmatched junction nucleotides: 13. The germline V gene encodes CDR1 SGDLS and CDR2 YYNGEE. The CDR3 here is CASSGLRGGGYYEQYV. CDR3 DNA sequence: TGTGCCAGCAGCGGACTTCGGGGCGGGGGTTATTACGAGCAGTACGTC.

Only a few counts were recorded for this clonotype. The gene calls are TRBV27 and TRBJ2-1; TRBD2 aligns across 9 bases. Germline CDR1 is MNHEY and CDR2 is SMNVEV (reference sequence). This CDR3 region has 14 residues. The V and J ends lost 4 bases and 5 bases, in that order; junction bases with no gene match: 3. CDR3 amino acids: CASSSRGGDNEQFF. The CDR3, as DNA: TGTGCCAGCAGTTCCCGCGGGGGGGACAATGAGCAGTTCTTC.

This clonotype was detected a few times. The gene calls are TRBV5-1 and TRBJ2-7, with TRBD1 matching 8 bases. CDR1 is SGHRS, CDR2 YFSETQ, per germline. The CDR3 runs to 15 residues. After removal of 6 bases from V and 5 bases from J, the junction contained 13 bases not matched to a gene. Written as DNA, the CDR3 is TGCGCCAGCACCCTACTCACAGGGGGAGGACACGAGCAGTACTTC. Protein: CASTLLTGGGHEQYF.

This clonotype was recorded many times. An end of the junction does not agree with germline; a read error may underlie this. The chain employs TRBV5-1 and TRBJ1-2, with TRBD1 matching over 8 bases. CDR3 length: 14 residues. Germline loops: CDR1 SGHRS, CDR2 YFSETQ. The CDR3 reads CASSLGQANYGYTF. Here the CDR3 DNA reads TGTGCCAGCAGTTTGGGACAGGCTAACTATGGCTACACCTTC.

This clonotype was seen only a few times. The gene calls are TRBV20-1 and TRBJ1-4; possibly TRBD1 for D (5 bases). Trimming removed 3 bases from V and 4 bases from J, with 15 bases in between. In germline, CDR1 is DFQATT, CDR2 SNEGSKA (reference sequence). There are 15 residues in the CDR3. The CDR3 reads CSASLLGDVNEKLFF. The DNA of the CDR3 is TGCAGTGCTAGTCTCTTAGGGGATGTTAATGAAAAACTGTTTTTT.

This clonotype was seen ten or more times. The germline gene is not matched at one end of the junction; a read error may be the cause. The CDR3 loop is CASSLTSGADTQYF. The CDR3 DNA sequence: TGTGCCAGCAGCTTGACTAGCGGGGCAGATACGCAGTATTTT. The V and J genes are TRBV5-1 and TRBJ2-3, with 11 bases aligning to TRBD2. CDR1 is SGHRS, CDR2 YFSETQ, per germline. The CDR3 is made up of 14 amino acids.

This clonotype showed up just a few times. The rearrangement uses TRBV11-2 and TRBJ2-3, with 15 nucleotides matching TRBD2. The CDR3 runs 18 residues. Losses at the gene ends were 6 bases for V and 5 bases for J; bases not matched to a gene: 12. Germline lookup yields CDR1 SGHAT and CDR2 FQNNGV. As DNA, the CDR3 is TGTGCCAGCAGAAAGGCGTTGGGACTAGCGGGGGGCGAAGATACGCAGTATTTT. The encoded protein is CASRKALGLAGGEDTQYF.